Presented here are 11 T cell receptor beta chains from one specimen sequenced in a study of lymphopenia after photon versus proton radiotherapy. Profiled with immunoSEQ multiplex PCR; TCRdb holds only in-frame clones, not every one. The table has around 64,000 clones, roughly 90% seen once. Sequences were derived from peripheral blood, sampled from a patient treated with proton-based radiotherapy. These receptor sequences come from a man older than 75 with esophageal cancer.

This clone was counted only a few times. The rearrangement uses TRBV5-6 and TRBJ1-6; the D is unclear. The V end lost 3 bases, the J end lost 12 bases, and 10 bases lay between the germline ends. CDR3 length: 12 residues. The germline V gene encodes CDR1 SGHDT and CDR2 YYEEEE. The CDR3 region is CASSSQFRPLHF. CDR3 nucleotides: TGTGCCAGCAGCTCCCAATTTAGACCCCTCCACTTT.

A word on this clone: At the DNA level, this CDR3 is encoded by other sequences in the same sample as well. The gene calls are TRBV4-3 and TRBJ2-7; a weak D match, TRBD1 (6 bases). With 3 bases removed from V and 2 bases from J, the gap between germline ends came to 11 bases. CDR1 and CDR2 from the germline V gene are LGHNA and YSLEER. The CDR3 extends over 14 amino acids. The CDR3 reads CASSQIAGAYEQYF. CDR3 nucleotide sequence: TGCGCCAGCAGCCAGATAGCAGGGGCCTACGAGCAGTACTTC.

A few counts support this clone. The J gene is TRBJ1-6, the V gene TRBV25-1; the D gene is possibly TRBD1 (6 bases). The CDR3 extends over 13 amino acids. Trimming took 3 bases from V and 10 from J, leaving 10 bases between them. Germline V CDR1 and CDR2: MGHDK, SYGVNS. CDR3 sequence reads: CASSEGASSPLHF. As DNA, the CDR3 is TGTGCCAGCAGTGAGGGGGCTTCGTCACCCCTCCACTTT.

V and J are TRBV18 and TRBJ1-2, with 7 nucleotides matching TRBD1. The trim removed 4 bases at V and 7 bases at J, leaving 9 bases unmatched. The CDR3 runs 14 residues. From germline, CDR1 is KGHSH and CDR2 LQKENI. CDR3 DNA sequence: TGTGCCAGCTCACTGGACAGGCTCGAGGGTGGCTACACCTTC. Its protein product is CASSLDRLEGGYTF.

This chain uses TRBV30 with TRBJ2-5; D may be TRBD1 (6 bases). CDR1 and CDR2 from the germline V gene are GTSNPN and SVGIG (reference sequence). This CDR3 spans 11 amino acids. V was clipped by 2 bases and J by 7 bases, with 8 bases between them. The CDR3 region is CAWSTGRTQYF. CDR3 nucleotides: TGTGCCTGGAGTACAGGGAGGACCCAGTACTTC.

In this sample, this clone turned up once. The chain joins TRBV7-2 to TRBJ2-5; D gene uncertain. The J call could be wrong; TRBJ2-7 is a better fit for the DNA end. Germline loops: CDR1 SGHTA, CDR2 FQGNSA. CDR3 length: 14 residues. The CDR3 DNA reads as TGTGCCAGCAGCTCCGACTTAGGCTCCTACGAGCAGTACTTC. This gives the protein CASSSDLGSYEQYF.

The chain recombines TRBV18 with TRBJ2-3, with D unresolved. This CDR3 spans 14 amino acids. Germline-derived CDR1 and CDR2 are KGHSH and LQKENI. V lost 3 bases and J lost 1, with 8 bases in between. The CDR3 loop is CASSPPRGTDTQYF. Written as DNA, the CDR3 is TGTGCCAGCTCACCCCCAAGGGGCACAGATACGCAGTATTTT.

The chain has TRBV5-8 and TRBJ1-1; the match to TRBD1 covers 8 bases. V trimming: 5 bases; J trimming: 1 base; junction bases outside the gene matches: 4. This CDR3 has 14 residues. Germline V gene sequence: CDR1 SGHTS, CDR2 YDEGEE. The chain's CDR3 is CASRSGQGNTEAFF. The CDR3 nucleotides are TGTGCCAGCAGATCCGGACAGGGGAACACTGAAGCTTTCTTT.

This chain joins TRBV5-4 and TRBJ1-2, with no clear D. The CDR3 loop spans 12 amino acids. Trimming cost V 0 bases and J 5 bases, with 5 bases left between them. CDR1 is SGHNT, CDR2 YYREEE, per germline (reference sequence). CDR3 region: CASSLVGYGYTF. The CDR3 coding sequence is TGTGCCAGCAGCTTGGTAGGATATGGCTACACCTTC. The whole variable domain, remainder taken from reference TRBV5-4 and TRBJ1-2, is ETGVTQSPTHLIKTRGQQVTLRCSSQSGHNTVSWYQQALGQGPQFIFQYYREEENGRGNFPPRFSGLQFPNYSSELNVNALELDDSALYLCASSLVGYGYTFGSGTRLTVV.

The chain employs TRBV5-1 and TRBJ2-3, with 8 bases that match TRBD1. Trimming removed 3 bases from V and 3 bases from J; junction bases left unmatched: 3. The CDR3 has 14 amino acids. Per germline, CDR1 SGHRS and CDR2 YFSETQ. The CDR3 DNA sequence: TGCGCCAGCAGCTCCGGACAGGGAACAGATACGCAGTATTTT. As protein: CASSSGQGTDTQYF.

The rearrangement uses TRBV2 and TRBJ1-6; D is unclear. Germline CDR1 and CDR2: SNHLY and FYNNEI. This CDR3 is 14 amino acids long. V shed 2 bases and J shed 6 bases, with 8 bases lying between them. The CDR3 sequence is CASSENGPNSPLHF. CDR3 in DNA: TGTGCCAGCAGTGAAAATGGACCTAATTCACCCCTCCACTTT.